The 16 T cell receptor beta chains below come from one sample, sequenced in a study of blood T cells in healthy people across ages. Alongside a J-beta primer mix, a sample-barcoded 5' primer served in a second PCR lasting about 7 to 11 cycles. MiXCR was run by TCRdb on the 5' RACE reads, yielding one entry per CDR3 protein. The profile shows over 600,000 distinct CDR3 sequences, roughly 20% of them singletons. The specimen sequenced was blood. These receptors were taken from a man aged 65 to 85 in good health.

This clonotype came up many times. The rearrangement joins TRBV29-1 to TRBJ1-1, with D hard to call. Germline lookup yields CDR1 SQVTM and CDR2 ANQGSEA. Trimming took 1 base from V and 0 from J, leaving 9 bases between them. CDR3 size: 14 residues. The CDR3 sequence: CSVEAPTMNTEAFF. The DNA for the CDR3 is TGCAGCGTTGAAGCCCCCACAATGAACACTGAAGCTTTCTTT.

In its sample, this clonotype was seen many times. The chain recombines TRBV29-1 with TRBJ2-5, with D possibly called TRBD1 or TRBD2 (5 bases each). The germline V gene encodes CDR1 SQVTM and CDR2 ANQGSEA. This CDR3 contains 11 residues. Trimming left V 6 bases short and J 2 bases short, with 7 bases between. In nucleotides, the CDR3 is TGCAGCGTGGGACGACAAGAGACCCAGTACTTC. Translated: CSVGRQETQYF.

This sequence joins TRBV4-3 and TRBJ2-3, with 9 bases that match TRBD1. This CDR3 has 14 residues. The trim removed 5 bases at V and 6 bases at J, leaving 6 bases unmatched. CDR1 is LGHNA and CDR2 is YSLEER in the germline V gene. CDR3 loop: CASSGQGNKDTQYF. CDR3 in DNA: TGCGCCAGCAGCGGACAGGGGAATAAGGATACGCAGTATTTT.

The chain combines TRBV27 with TRBJ2-7; D ambiguous. CDR3 length equals 13 residues. V was pared by 5 bases and J by 3 bases, with 11 bases between. In germline, CDR1 is MNHEY, CDR2 SMNVEV (reference sequence). The CDR3 protein is CASSPRVRYEQYF. The CDR3 DNA is TGTGCCAGCAGTCCAAGGGTCCGCTACGAGCAGTACTTC.

This clonotype was found many times. The chain is built from TRBV20-1 and TRBJ1-6; tentatively, D is TRBD1 (5 bases). The V gene's germline CDR1 is DFQATT and CDR2 SNEGSKA (reference sequence). The CDR3 runs to 13 residues. The ends were cut back, 0 bases at V and 9 bases at J, with 9 bases in the middle. The CDR3 nucleotides read TGCAGTGCTAGAGATACGGGGGGTTCACCCCTCCACTTT. It specifies CSARDTGGSPLHF.

V gene TRBV9 combines with J gene TRBJ2-2; the D gene is possibly TRBD2 (6 bases). V lost 2 bases and J 3 bases, leaving 14 bases between the germline ends. The CDR3 is 16 residues long. Germline V gene data show CDR1 as SGDLS and CDR2 as YYNGEE. The CDR3 here is CASSVLASRDTGELFF. The CDR3 nucleotides read TGTGCCAGCAGCGTTCTAGCGTCGCGGGACACCGGGGAGCTGTTTTTT.

CDR3 sequence reads: CASSSGQGANNEQFF. The CDR3, as DNA: TGTGCCAGCAGTTCCGGACAGGGGGCGAATAATGAGCAGTTCTTC. The chain recombines TRBV12-3 or TRBV12-4 with TRBJ2-1; 11 bases match TRBD1. This CDR3 is built from 15 residues. V lost 4 bases to trimming and J lost 7 bases; unmatched junction nucleotides: 6.

The chain has TRBV25-1 and TRBJ2-5; D gene uncertain. With the DNA end fitting TRBJ2-7 better, the J assignment may be wrong. The germline V gene encodes CDR1 MGHDK and CDR2 SYGVNS. The CDR3 extends over 12 amino acids. The CDR3 protein is CASSESDYEQYF. In DNA, the CDR3 is TGTGCCAGCAGTGAATCTGACTACGAGCAGTACTTC.

This clonotype has a handful of counts. The chain carries TRBV28 and TRBJ1-2; D is ambiguous. The CDR3 has 14 amino acids. Trimming left V 6 bases short and J 4 bases short, with 15 bases between. From germline, CDR1 is MDHEN and CDR2 SYDVKM. For the CDR3, the DNA is TGTGCCAGCAGCCCGGACGGCGGTTTCTATGGCTACACCTTC. Translation gives CASSPDGGFYGYTF.

CDR3 in DNA: TGTGCCAGCAGTCGGAGGGACTTGAGCGCAGATACGCAGTATTTT. Its translation is CASSRRDLSADTQYF. V gene TRBV27 combines with J gene TRBJ2-3; D is perhaps TRBD2 (6 bases). The CDR3 covers 15 residues. The V end was cut by 5 bases, the J end by 4 bases, with 16 bases between. Looked up from germline, CDR1 is MNHEY and CDR2 is SMNVEV (reference sequence).

V is TRBV29-1 and J is TRBJ2-3; D not certain. The CDR3 spans 14 residues. The V gene's germline CDR1 is SQVTM and CDR2 ANQGSEA. Trimming took 5 bases from V and 3 from J, leaving 15 bases between them. The CDR3 here is CSVFTTAITDTQYF. CDR3 DNA sequence: TGCAGCGTTTTCACTACGGCTATAACAGATACGCAGTATTTT.

This clonotype occurred a few times. The gene calls are TRBV6-2 or TRBV6-3 and TRBJ2-2; 10 nucleotides line up with TRBD2. Germline V gives CDR1 MNHEY, CDR2 SVGEGT. This CDR3 is 17 amino acids long. V shed 8 bases, J shed 1 base, and the junction held 10 bases outside the gene matches. The CDR3 here is CASALGGLAKNTGELFF. In DNA form, the CDR3 reads TGTGCCAGCGCCTTGGGGGGACTAGCGAAGAACACCGGGGAGCTGTTTTTT.

This clonotype has ten or more counts. The V gene is TRBV12-3 or TRBV12-4, the J gene TRBJ2-7, with D hard to call. Trimming removed 6 bases at V and 5 bases at J, with 8 bases between. The CDR3 is 11 amino acids. The DNA for the CDR3 is TGTGCCAGCAGCCTCGTGAACGAGCAGTACTTC. Protein: CASSLVNEQYF.

The J gene is TRBJ2-1, the V gene TRBV28, with D hard to call. CDR1 is MDHEN and CDR2 is SYDVKM in the germline V gene. CDR3 length equals 15 residues. Trimming stripped 3 bases from V and 2 bases from J, with 11 bases between. This CDR3 reads CASSLGAPTYNEQFF. The CDR3 DNA reads as TGTGCCAGCAGTTTGGGTGCCCCTACCTACAATGAGCAGTTCTTC.

J is TRBJ2-5 and V is TRBV7-8; perhaps TRBD2 as D (9 bases). The J call may be faulty, since TRBJ2-1 better matches the DNA end. Germline loops: CDR1 SGHVS, CDR2 FQNEAQ. The CDR3 has 20 residues. CDR3 DNA sequence: TGTGCCAGCAGCTCAAATTACAGGGGGTCGGTAGCGGGAGTAGTAAATGAGCAGTTCTTC. Translated: CASSSNYRGSVAGVVNEQFF.

The chain couples TRBV29-1 to TRBJ2-3; TRBD2 is a possible D gene (6 bases). This CDR3 region has 13 residues. The germline V gene encodes CDR1 SQVTM and CDR2 ANQGSEA. V dropped 4 bases and J dropped 4 bases, with 12 bases sitting between them. CDR3 nucleotides: TGCAGCGTTGTTGGCGGGATCTCAGATACGCAGTATTTT. Translation: CSVVGGISDTQYF.